The entry below gives a single T cell receptor (beta chain) sequence along with its context. Its antigen is currently unknown. The read halts 3 residues ahead of the CDR3 end, with the missing end drawn from the germline J gene. The data are from a study of Tregs in tolerant kidney transplant recipients. Notes on the study in general: Validation in larger populations is needed because few patients were studied.

The V gene lost 4 bases and the J gene lost 6 bases, with 9 bases spanning the gap. CDR3 size: 12 residues. In germline, CDR1 is SGHRS, CDR2 YFSETQ. Unstimulated Tregs (CD4+CD25+CD127-) and CD4+CD25- non-Tregs were sorted from PBMCs. Sequencing was performed with immunoSEQ multiplex PCR; in TCRdb, only in-frame clones are kept and a portion is missing. Across 30,000 or so clones, the top ten clones capture around 15% of the sample. The source is a human donor who received a combined kidney and bone marrow transplant. V usage is TRBV5-1 and J usage is TRBJ2-3; possibly TRBD2 for D (6 bases). The sample consisted of CD8+ T cells from blood, taken before the transplant. CDR3 protein: CASSGGLDTQYF. The sequenced part of the CDR3 DNA is TGCGCCAGCAGCGGGGGACTTGATACG.